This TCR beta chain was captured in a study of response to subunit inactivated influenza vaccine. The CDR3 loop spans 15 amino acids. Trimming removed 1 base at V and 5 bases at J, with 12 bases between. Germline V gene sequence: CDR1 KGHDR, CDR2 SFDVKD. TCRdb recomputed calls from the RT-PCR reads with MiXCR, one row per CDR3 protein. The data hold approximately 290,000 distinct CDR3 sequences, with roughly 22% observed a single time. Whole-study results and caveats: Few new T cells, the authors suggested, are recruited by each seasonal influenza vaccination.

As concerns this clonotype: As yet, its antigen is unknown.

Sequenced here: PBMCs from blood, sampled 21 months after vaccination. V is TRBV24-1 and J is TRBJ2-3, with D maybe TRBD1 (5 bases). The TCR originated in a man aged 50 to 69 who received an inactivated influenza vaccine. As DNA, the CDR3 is TGTGCCACCAGTGATTTAGTGGCAGGGAAAGATACGCAGTATTTT. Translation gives CATSDLVAGKDTQYF.